The clone carrying this T cell receptor (beta chain) appeared once. The sample comes from a study of blood T cell repertoires in COVID-19. Whole-study context: The United States, Italy and Spain provided the acute and convalescent COVID-19 samples.

Participant ages covered about 18 to 100 years across 24 US areas. CDR1 is LGHNA and CDR2 is YSLEER in the germline V gene. The length of the CDR3 is 17 residues. V lost 4 bases and J lost 5; bases outside the gene matches: 11. In the original processing: Estimated nucleated cell counts came from reference gene primer amplification. TCRdb's copy holds only in-frame clones and misses some; the assay was immunoSEQ multiplex PCR. That table supplies the V and J calls and clone size; D and trimming were determined from the DNA. The sample yields about 220,000 clones, roughly 88% seen once. The V gene is TRBV4-3, the J gene TRBJ2-3, with 11 nucleotides matching TRBD2. Sequencing input: PBMCs or T cells enriched from blood (not recorded which). This clonotype originated in a woman aged 40 to 50 with acute COVID-19. The chain's CDR3 is CASSRNLAGGQGDTQYF. The DNA of the CDR3 is TGCGCCAGCAGCCGAAATCTAGCGGGGGGCCAGGGAGATACGCAGTATTTT.